The 25 T cell receptor beta chains reported below all come from one sample, sequenced in a study of blood T cell repertoires in COVID-19. Sequencing was performed with immunoSEQ multiplex PCR; in TCRdb, only in-frame clones are kept and a portion is missing. The sample has roughly 250,000 clones; about 89% are singletons. The sequencing input was PBMCs or T cells enriched from blood (not recorded which). The receptors derive from a woman between 18 and 30 years old who had recovered from COVID-19.

This clone was counted once. The chain joins TRBV11-3 to TRBJ1-2; D is undetermined. CDR1 is SGHNT and CDR2 is YENEEA in the germline V gene. The CDR3 is 13 residues long. Deletions cut 0 bases from V and 7 bases from J, with 9 bases between. DNA of the CDR3: TGTGCCAGCAGCTTAGACCCCTTAGTTGGCTACACCTTC. Translating gives CASSLDPLVGYTF. Supplemented by reference TRBV11-3 and TRBJ1-2, the full variable domain reads EAGVVQSPRYKIIEKKQPVAFWCNPISGHNTLYWYLQNLGQGPELLIRYENEEAVDDSQLPKDRFSAERLKGVDSTLKIQPAELGDSAVYLCASSLDPLVGYTFGSGTRLTVV.

The table lists this clone with a count of one. The genes are TRBV21-1 and TRBJ1-3. TRBV21-1 is a known pseudogene. This CDR3 comprises 20 residues. The CDR3 loop is CASSKAGWGGPGYSRNTIYF. CDR3 in DNA: TGTGCCAGCAGCAAGGCGGGTTGGGGGGGTCCGGGGTATTCAAGAAACACCATATATTTT.

This rearrangement joins TRBV7-9 to TRBJ1-3; weak D call: TRBD1 (5 bases). The CDR3 loop spans 18 amino acids. Trimming cost V 6 bases and J 0 bases, with 21 bases left between them. CDR1 SEHNR and CDR2 FQNEAQ come from the germline V gene (reference sequence). CDR3 loop: CASSSNRGRAPSGNTIYF. The CDR3 bases are TGTGCCAGCAGTTCCAATAGGGGCAGGGCTCCCTCTGGAAACACCATATATTTT.

This clone was recorded only once. The chain employs TRBV6-5 and TRBJ1-2; maybe TRBD1 (6 bases). Germline values: CDR1 MNHEY, CDR2 SVGAGI. This CDR3 is built from 14 residues. Trimming stripped 3 bases from V and 6 bases from J, with 14 bases between. The CDR3 spells CASSYRQEVDGYTF. DNA of the CDR3: TGTGCCAGCAGTTATAGACAGGAGGTTGATGGCTACACCTTC.

V and J are TRBV28 and TRBJ1-2, with TRBD1 matching 9 bases. The germline gives CDR1 MDHEN, CDR2 SYDVKM. The CDR3 loop spans 14 amino acids. V was pared by 6 bases and J by 4 bases, with 6 bases of the junction left unmatched. Written as DNA, the CDR3 is TGTGCCAGCAGCCCGGGACAGGGTCCCTATGGCTACACCTTC. Residues: CASSPGQGPYGYTF.

The J gene is TRBJ2-7, the V gene TRBV5-5; D remains unclear. The germline V gene encodes CDR1 SGHKS and CDR2 YYEKEE (reference sequence). The CDR3 is 13 residues long. V was clipped by 2 bases and J by 1 base, with 7 bases between them. The CDR3 DNA follows: TGTGCCAGCAGCTTACGCAGGTCCTACGAGCAGTACTTC. Protein sequence: CASSLRRSYEQYF.

This clone was detected only a few times. V is TRBV27 and J is TRBJ2-5; possible D gene TRBD1, 6 bases. Trimming took 5 bases from V and 2 from J, leaving 18 bases between them. In germline, CDR1 is MNHEY, CDR2 SMNVEV (reference sequence). This CDR3 contains 16 residues. This CDR3 reads CASSPNRWGQQETQYF. The CDR3 region has the DNA TGTGCCAGCAGTCCTAACCGGTGGGGACAACAAGAGACCCAGTACTTC.

The rearrangement links TRBV6-5 to TRBJ1-2; D not certain. V was pared by 6 bases and J by 0 bases, with 11 bases between. In germline, CDR1 is MNHEY, CDR2 SVGAGI. This CDR3 comprises 14 residues. This CDR3 is CASRSGTPNYGYTF. In DNA, the CDR3 is TGTGCCAGCAGGAGCGGAACCCCTAACTATGGCTACACCTTC.

V and J are TRBV11-1 and TRBJ1-1; D ambiguous. This CDR3 spans 14 amino acids. CDR1 and CDR2 (germline): SGHAT, FQDESV (reference sequence). V lost 6 bases and J 1 base, leaving 12 bases between the germline ends. In DNA, the CDR3 is TGTGCCAGCAGTTGGCGGGGAGGGAACACTGAAGCTTTCTTT. As protein: CASSWRGGNTEAFF. The full variable domain, its missing parts supplied by reference TRBV11-1 and TRBJ1-1, is EAEVAQSPRYKITEKSQAVAFWCDPISGHATLYWYRQILGQGPELLVQFQDESVVDDSQLPKDRFSAERLKGVDSTLKIQPAELGDSAMYLCASSWRGGNTEAFFGQGTRLTVV.

The chain couples TRBV19 to TRBJ2-5, with D perhaps matching TRBD1 (6 bases). Trimming cost V 3 bases and J 4 bases, with 18 bases left between them. Germline V lookup: CDR1 LNHDA, CDR2 SQIVND (reference sequence). This CDR3 is 16 amino acids long. The CDR3 sequence is CASSIRSRGPGETQYF. Here the CDR3 DNA reads TGTGCCAGTAGTATCCGGTCCAGGGGACCGGGAGAGACCCAGTACTTC.

The gene calls are TRBV29-1 and TRBJ1-1, with D possibly being TRBD1 (6 bases). Trimming removed 1 base at V and 1 base at J, with 19 bases between. Germline CDR1 is SQVTM and CDR2 is ANQGSEA. The CDR3 consists of 17 residues. CDR3 protein: CSVEARSPRGSNTEAFF. Here the CDR3 DNA reads TGCAGCGTTGAAGCCCGGTCTCCGAGGGGGTCGAACACTGAAGCTTTCTTT.

The rearrangement joins TRBV7-8 to TRBJ1-5; D remains unclear. With 3 bases removed from V and 0 bases from J, the gap between germline ends came to 12 bases. Germline V CDR1 and CDR2: SGHVS, FQNEAQ. The CDR3 loop spans 16 amino acids. The chain's CDR3 is CASSLRWRNSNQPQHF. The CDR3, as DNA: TGTGCCAGCAGCTTGAGGTGGCGGAATAGCAATCAGCCCCAGCATTTT.

The rearrangement links TRBV7-9 to TRBJ1-2; D is perhaps TRBD1 (6 bases). CDR1 and CDR2 (germline): SEHNR, FQNEAQ (reference sequence). V was cut by 7 bases and J by 4 bases, with 16 bases left in between. The CDR3 runs to 14 residues. This chain's CDR3 is CASTLTGSGYGYTF. For the CDR3, the DNA is TGTGCCAGCACCCTAACAGGGTCGGGCTATGGCTACACCTTC.

The V call is TRBV6-5, the J call TRBJ1-3, with a tentative D call TRBD1 (5 bases). Per the germline V gene, CDR1 is MNHEY and CDR2 is SVGAGI. Trimming took off 9 bases at V and 3 bases at J, with 12 bases between the two ends. The CDR3 length is 13 residues. In DNA form, the CDR3 reads TGTGCCAGTGGTCCGGGACTTGGAAACACCATATATTTT. Its protein is CASGPGLGNTIYF.

The V and J genes are TRBV15 and TRBJ2-3; D is unresolved. Germline CDR1 reads LNHNV; CDR2 reads YYDKDF (reference sequence). V was clipped by 0 bases and J by 5 bases, with 3 bases between them. The CDR3 consists of 12 residues. This CDR3 reads CATSRDRDTQYF. The DNA of the CDR3 is TGTGCCACCAGCAGAGATAGAGATACGCAGTATTTT.

The chain carries TRBV18 and TRBJ2-1, with 14 nucleotides matching TRBD2. Losses at the gene ends were 3 bases for V and 9 bases for J; bases not matched to a gene: 7. The CDR3 consists of 16 residues. Germline assignment: CDR1 KGHSH and CDR2 LQKENI. The CDR3 DNA reads as TGTGCCAGCTCACCTCCGGGACTAGCGGGAGTGGTTGAGCAGTTCTTC. Translating gives CASSPPGLAGVVEQFF.

The chain is built from TRBV3-1 (or the pseudogene TRBV3-2) and TRBJ1-4; maybe TRBD1 (6 bases). From germline, CDR1 is LGHDT and CDR2 YNNKEL (reference sequence). The germline V and J ends were trimmed by 5 bases and 4 bases, with 14 bases remaining between them. CDR3 length equals 15 residues. CDR3 coding DNA: TGTGCCAGCAGCGACGGGGGGCGCGGTAATGAAAAACTGTTTTTT. Translation: CASSDGGRGNEKLFF.

The chain joins TRBV27 to TRBJ2-3; 8 bases are shared with TRBD1. The CDR3 spans 17 residues. Germline values: CDR1 MNHEY, CDR2 SMNVEV (reference sequence). V lost 2 bases and J lost 0; bases outside the gene matches: 7. The CDR3 DNA sequence: TGTGCCAGCAGTTTACGACCCGGACAGGGAAGCACAGATACGCAGTATTTT. This encodes CASSLRPGQGSTDTQYF.

The chain joins TRBV11-3 to TRBJ1-6, with D tentatively TRBD1 (5 bases). CDR3 size: 15 residues. V dropped 0 bases and J dropped 7 bases, with 10 bases sitting between them. Germline CDR1 reads SGHNT; CDR2 reads YENEEA. CDR3 sequence: CASSLDSDRNSPLHF. The CDR3 nucleotides are TGTGCCAGCAGCTTAGATTCCGACAGAAATTCACCCCTCCACTTT. The variable domain in full, completed from reference TRBV11-3 and TRBJ1-6, reads EAGVVQSPRYKIIEKKQPVAFWCNPISGHNTLYWYLQNLGQGPELLIRYENEEAVDDSQLPKDRFSAERLKGVDSTLKIQPAELGDSAVYLCASSLDSDRNSPLHFGNGTRLTVT.

V gene TRBV19 combines with J gene TRBJ1-2, with 7 bases lining up with TRBD1. Per germline, CDR1 LNHDA and CDR2 SQIVND (reference sequence). The CDR3 consists of 18 residues. Germline trimming cut 2 bases from V and 0 bases from J; bases unmatched to any gene: 12. CDR3 region: CASSIIRTGGTTNYGYTF. CDR3 coding DNA: TGTGCCAGTAGTATAATACGGACAGGCGGTACAACTAACTATGGCTACACCTTC.

The chain couples TRBV10-3 to TRBJ2-1; a possible D gene is TRBD1 (5 bases). V shed 5 bases and J shed 4 bases, with 15 bases lying between them. This CDR3 spans 15 amino acids. Germline values: CDR1 ENHRY, CDR2 SYGVKD. The chain's CDR3 is CAISLTVKGYNEQFF. CDR3 coding DNA: TGTGCCATCAGTTTAACAGTTAAGGGGTACAATGAGCAGTTCTTC.

The V gene is TRBV11-2, the J gene TRBJ1-2; D is ambiguous. The CDR3 covers 15 residues. Germline assignment: CDR1 SGHAT and CDR2 FQNNGV. The V end lost 6 bases, the J end lost 5 bases, and 19 bases lay between the germline ends. The CDR3 DNA follows: TGTGCCAGCAGAGGGCCCGGCAGCCGGGAGTATGGCTACACCTTC. Translated: CASRGPGSREYGYTF.

This clone was seen only once. The V gene is TRBV11-3, the J gene TRBJ1-3; TRBD1 matches at 7 bases. The germline CDR1 and CDR2 sequences are SGHNT and YENEEA. The V gene end was trimmed by 4 bases and the J gene end by 7 bases; junction bases not matched to a gene: 7. This CDR3 has 14 amino acids. CDR3 nucleotide sequence: TGTGCCAGCAGCTCCGGACAGGTCGTCAACACCATATATTTT. This encodes CASSSGQVVNTIYF.

This clone was detected once. The chain carries TRBV11-2 and TRBJ2-2; D uncertain. CDR1 is SGHAT and CDR2 is FQNNGV in the germline V gene. Trimming stripped 5 bases from V and 3 bases from J, with 19 bases between. The CDR3 contains 17 residues. CDR3 nucleotides: TGTGCCAGCAGCCCCCCTGGTTTCCTCGGTTACACCGGGGAGCTGTTTTTT. Its translation: CASSPPGFLGYTGELFF.

The genes are TRBV5-1 and TRBJ1-1; the D gene is possibly TRBD1 (6 bases). The V gene lost 4 bases and the J gene lost 1 base, with 14 bases spanning the gap. Germline V gene sequence: CDR1 SGHRS, CDR2 YFSETQ. The CDR3 runs to 15 residues. CDR3 region: CASSPTGGGNTEAFF. Here the CDR3 DNA reads TGCGCCAGCAGCCCGACGGGGGGCGGGAACACTGAAGCTTTCTTT.